Listed below are T cell receptor beta chains from one sample, sequenced in a study of T cell repertoires in cytomegalovirus infection. TCRdb ran MiXCR on the reads and lists one entry per CDR3 protein. The sample contains 200,000 or so distinct CDR3 sequences, about 20% of which appear only once. The material sequenced was PBMCs. Every receptor here comes from a human donor in good health (CMV status not recorded). Some clones in this sample may be carry-over from other donors' samples. CDR3s include the opening cysteine and the closing phenylalanine or tryptophan. A D gene is named only where the DNA matches it firmly. Some rows have no size entry. The others give once, few or many, or a class for an expanded clone.

J gene: TRBJ2-5
V gene: TRBV28
D gene: TRBD2
clone size: few
CDR3 DNA: TGTGCCAGCAGTTTTGGGGTGGCTAGCGGGAGGAAGACCCAGTACTTC
CDR3 protein: CASSFGVASGRKTQYF

J gene: TRBJ2-7
V gene: TRBV4-3
D gene: .
clone size: .
CDR3 DNA: TGCGCCAGCAGCCAAGATGCGGAGGGTTCCTACGAGCAGTACTTC
CDR3 protein: CASSQDAEGSYEQYF

J gene: TRBJ1-5
V gene: TRBV7-2
D gene: .
clone size: many
CDR3 DNA: TGTGCCAGCAGCCTTCAAGTCGGTGCGAGCAATCAGCCCCAGCATTTT
CDR3 protein: CASSLQVGASNQPQHF

J gene: TRBJ2-2
V gene: TRBV24-1
D gene: .
clone size: few
CDR3 DNA: TGTGCCACTCGGGAGAACACCGGGGAGCTGTTTTTT
CDR3 protein: CATRENTGELFF

J gene: TRBJ1-1
V gene: TRBV7-9
D gene: .
clone size: many
CDR3 DNA: TGTGCCAGCAGCTTCGGGTGGACTGAAGCTTTCTTT
CDR3 protein: CASSFGWTEAFF

J gene: TRBJ2-5
V gene: TRBV12-3/TRBV12-4
D gene: .
clone size: few
CDR3 DNA: TGTGCCAGCAGTTTCACAGGAGTAGAGACCCAGTACTTC
CDR3 protein: CASSFTGVETQYF

J gene: TRBJ1-2
V gene: TRBV7-9
D gene: .
clone size: few
CDR3 DNA: TGTGCCAGCAGCTTACACCGGTCAGGGAGCGACTACACCTTC
CDR3 protein: CASSLHRSGSDYTF

J gene: TRBJ1-2
V gene: TRBV27
D gene: TRBD1
clone size: .
CDR3 DNA: TGTGCCAGCAGTATGACAGGGGGACGCTATGGCTACACCTTC
CDR3 protein: CASSMTGGRYGYTF

J gene: TRBJ1-1
V gene: TRBV5-6
D gene: TRBD1
clone size: few
CDR3 DNA: TGTGCCAGCAGCTGGAAGACAGGGTCTAACACTGAAGCTTTCTTT
CDR3 protein: CASSWKTGSNTEAFF

J gene: TRBJ1-3
V gene: TRBV7-2
D gene: TRBD1
clone size: .
CDR3 DNA: TGTGCCAGCAGCTTTGGGACAGCTCGATCTGGAAACACCATATATTTT
CDR3 protein: CASSFGTARSGNTIYF

J gene: TRBJ2-1
V gene: TRBV7-8
D gene: TRBD2
clone size: .
CDR3 DNA: TGTGCCAGCAGCTTAGTTGGGGGGGGGTCCCATGAGCAGTTCTTC
CDR3 protein: CASSLVGGGSHEQFF

J gene: TRBJ2-7
V gene: TRBV7-9
D gene: .
clone size: .
CDR3 DNA: TGTGCCAGCAGCCTAATGGACGAGCAGTACTTC
CDR3 protein: CASSLMDEQYF

J gene: TRBJ2-7
V gene: TRBV7-8
D gene: .
clone size: many
CDR3 DNA: TGTGCCAGCAGCTTAGCAGGGACAACCTACGAGCAGTACTTC
CDR3 protein: CASSLAGTTYEQYF

J gene: TRBJ2-1
V gene: TRBV20-1
D gene: TRBD2
clone size: .
CDR3 DNA: TGCAGTGCTAGACGACCCCGACTAGCGGGGGTCTACAATGAGCAGTTCTTC
CDR3 protein: CSARRPRLAGVYNEQFF

J gene: TRBJ2-4
V gene: TRBV19
D gene: .
clone size: .
CDR3 DNA: TGTGCCAGTAGTTTGGGGAAAAACATTCAGTACTTC
CDR3 protein: CASSLGKNIQYF

J gene: TRBJ2-1
V gene: TRBV7-9
D gene: .
clone size: many
CDR3 DNA: TGTGCCAGCAGCTTATTTGTGGAGGACAATGAGCAGTTCTTC
CDR3 protein: CASSLFVEDNEQFF

J gene: TRBJ2-1
V gene: TRBV6-2/TRBV6-3
D gene: .
clone size: .
CDR3 DNA: TGTGCCAGCAGTTACTCTCCCCAGACTAGTTTCCACAATGAGCAGTTCTTC
CDR3 protein: CASSYSPQTSFHNEQFF

J gene: TRBJ1-5
V gene: TRBV4-1
D gene: .
clone size: few
CDR3 DNA: TGCGCCAGCAGCCAAGCGTCCCTCCCCCTTGGCATACAGCCCCAGCATTTT
CDR3 protein: CASSQASLPLGIQPQHF

J gene: TRBJ1-6
V gene: TRBV9
D gene: .
clone size: few
CDR3 DNA: TGTGCCAGCAGCACCTTGGACAGTATGGATTCACCCCTCCACTTT
CDR3 protein: CASSTLDSMDSPLHF

J gene: TRBJ1-2
V gene: TRBV3-1
D gene: .
clone size: .
CDR3 DNA: TGTGCCAGCAGCCAAGGACAGTTTCCTCAAGCTAACTATGGCTACACCTTC
CDR3 protein: CASSQGQFPQANYGYTF

J gene: TRBJ2-4
V gene: TRBV7-9
D gene: .
clone size: .
CDR3 DNA: TGTGCCAGCAGCTTAGCAAACAGGGAAGCCAAAAACATTCAGTACTTC
CDR3 protein: CASSLANREAKNIQYF

J gene: TRBJ1-2
V gene: TRBV6-2/TRBV6-3
D gene: .
clone size: .
CDR3 DNA: TGTGCCAGCAGTTACTCGACGATGTACTATGGCTACACCTTC
CDR3 protein: CASSYSTMYYGYTF